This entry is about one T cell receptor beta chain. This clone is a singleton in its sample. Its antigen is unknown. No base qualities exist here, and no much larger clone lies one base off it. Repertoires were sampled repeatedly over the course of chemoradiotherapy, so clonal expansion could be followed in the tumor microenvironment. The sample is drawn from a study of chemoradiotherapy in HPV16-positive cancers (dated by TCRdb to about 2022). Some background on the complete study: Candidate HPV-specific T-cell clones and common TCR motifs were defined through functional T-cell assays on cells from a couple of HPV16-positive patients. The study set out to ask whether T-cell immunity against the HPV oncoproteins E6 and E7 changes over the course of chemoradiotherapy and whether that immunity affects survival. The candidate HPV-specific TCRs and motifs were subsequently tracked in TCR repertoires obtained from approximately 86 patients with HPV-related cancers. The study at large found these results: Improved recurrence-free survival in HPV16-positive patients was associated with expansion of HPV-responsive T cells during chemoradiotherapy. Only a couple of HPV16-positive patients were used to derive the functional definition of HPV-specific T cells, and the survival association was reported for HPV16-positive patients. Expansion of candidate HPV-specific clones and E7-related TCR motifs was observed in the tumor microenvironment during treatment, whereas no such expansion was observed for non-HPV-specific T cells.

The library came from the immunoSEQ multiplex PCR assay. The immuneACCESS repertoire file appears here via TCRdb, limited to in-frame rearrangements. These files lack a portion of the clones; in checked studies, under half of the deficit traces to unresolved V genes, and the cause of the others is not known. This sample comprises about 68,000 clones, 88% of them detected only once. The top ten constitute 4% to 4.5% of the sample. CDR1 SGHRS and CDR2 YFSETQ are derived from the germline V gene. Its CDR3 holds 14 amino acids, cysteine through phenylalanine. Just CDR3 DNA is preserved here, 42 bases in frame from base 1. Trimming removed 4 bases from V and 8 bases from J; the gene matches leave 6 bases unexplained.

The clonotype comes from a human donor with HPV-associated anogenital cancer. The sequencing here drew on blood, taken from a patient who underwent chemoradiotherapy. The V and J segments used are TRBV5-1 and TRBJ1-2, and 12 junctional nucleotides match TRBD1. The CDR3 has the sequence CASSPTGTGGGYTF. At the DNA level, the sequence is TGCGCCAGCAGCCCGACCGGGACAGGGGGCGGCTACACCTTC.